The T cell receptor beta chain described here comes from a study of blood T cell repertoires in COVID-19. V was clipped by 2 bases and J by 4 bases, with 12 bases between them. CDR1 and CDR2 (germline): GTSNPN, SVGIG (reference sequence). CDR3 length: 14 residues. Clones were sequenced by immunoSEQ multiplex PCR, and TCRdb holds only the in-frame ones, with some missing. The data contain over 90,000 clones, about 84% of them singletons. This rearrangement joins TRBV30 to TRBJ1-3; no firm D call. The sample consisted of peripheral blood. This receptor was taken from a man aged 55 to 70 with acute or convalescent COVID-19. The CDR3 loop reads CAWSSNLKGNTIYF. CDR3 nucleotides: TGTGCCTGGAGTTCCAACTTAAAGGGAAACACCATATATTTT.